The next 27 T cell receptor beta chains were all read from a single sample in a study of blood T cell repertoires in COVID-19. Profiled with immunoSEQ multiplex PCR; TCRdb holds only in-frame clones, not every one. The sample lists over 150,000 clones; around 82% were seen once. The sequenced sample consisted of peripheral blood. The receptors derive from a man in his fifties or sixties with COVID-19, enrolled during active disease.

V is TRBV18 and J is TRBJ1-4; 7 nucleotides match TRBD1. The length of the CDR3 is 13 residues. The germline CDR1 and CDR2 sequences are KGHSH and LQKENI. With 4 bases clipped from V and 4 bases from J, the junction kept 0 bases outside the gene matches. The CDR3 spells CASSRDSNEKLFF. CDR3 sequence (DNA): TGTGCCAGCTCACGGGACAGTAATGAAAAACTGTTTTTT.

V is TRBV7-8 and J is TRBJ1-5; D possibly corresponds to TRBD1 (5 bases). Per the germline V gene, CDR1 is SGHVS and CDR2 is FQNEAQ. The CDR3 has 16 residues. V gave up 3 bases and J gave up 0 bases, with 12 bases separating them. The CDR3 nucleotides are TGTGCCAGCAGCTTTCGGGGGTTTCTTAGCAATCAGCCCCAGCATTTT. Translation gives CASSFRGFLSNQPQHF.

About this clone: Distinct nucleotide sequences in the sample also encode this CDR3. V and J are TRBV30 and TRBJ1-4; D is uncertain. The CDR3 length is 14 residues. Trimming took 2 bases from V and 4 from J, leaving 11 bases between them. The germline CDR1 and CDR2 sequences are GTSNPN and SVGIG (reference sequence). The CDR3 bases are TGTGCCTGGAGTTTGGGAGACCTTAATGAAAAACTGTTTTTT. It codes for CAWSLGDLNEKLFF.

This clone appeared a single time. The CDR3 region has the DNA TGTGCCAGCAGGCGTCTTGACCTTCGGGACAATGAGCAGTTCTTC. This translates into CASRRLDLRDNEQFF. The chain employs TRBV6-6 and TRBJ2-1; no firm D call. Germline V gene data show CDR1 as MNHNY and CDR2 as SVGAGI (reference sequence). The CDR3 contains 15 residues. The V gene lost 6 bases and the J gene lost 5 bases, with 17 bases spanning the gap.

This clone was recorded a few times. Written as DNA, the CDR3 is TGCGCCAGCAGCCACAGGTCTGACTATGGCTACACCTTC. Its protein product is CASSHRSDYGYTF. The chain is built from TRBV4-1 and TRBJ1-2, with D uncertain. V was cut by 3 bases and J by 3 bases, with 8 bases left in between. From germline, CDR1 is MGHRA and CDR2 YSYEKL. This CDR3 region has 13 residues.

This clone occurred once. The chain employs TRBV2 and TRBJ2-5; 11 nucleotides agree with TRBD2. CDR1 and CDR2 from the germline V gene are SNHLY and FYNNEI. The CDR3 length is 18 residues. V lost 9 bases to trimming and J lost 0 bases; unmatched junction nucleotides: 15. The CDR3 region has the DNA TGTGCCAGTGCGGGGCCTGGACTAGCGGGCAGTTACCAAGAGACCCAGTACTTC. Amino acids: CASAGPGLAGSYQETQYF.

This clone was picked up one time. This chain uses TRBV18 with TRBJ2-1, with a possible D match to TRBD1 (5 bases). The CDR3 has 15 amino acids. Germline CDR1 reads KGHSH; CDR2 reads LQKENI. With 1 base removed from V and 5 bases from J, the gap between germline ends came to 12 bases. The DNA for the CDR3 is TGTGCCAGCTCACCACGACAGACAAATAACAATGAGCAGTTCTTC. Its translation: CASSPRQTNNNEQFF.

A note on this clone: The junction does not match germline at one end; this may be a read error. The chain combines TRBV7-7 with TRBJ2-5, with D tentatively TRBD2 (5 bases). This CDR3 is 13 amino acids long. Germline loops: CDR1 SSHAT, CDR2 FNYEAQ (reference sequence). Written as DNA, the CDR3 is TGTGCTAGCAGCCCACACGGGGAAGAGACCCAGTACTTC. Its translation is CASSPHGEETQYF.

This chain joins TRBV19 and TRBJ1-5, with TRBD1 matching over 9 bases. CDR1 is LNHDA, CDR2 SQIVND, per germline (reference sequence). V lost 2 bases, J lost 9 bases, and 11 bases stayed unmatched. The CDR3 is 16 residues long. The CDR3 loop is CASSILSGQGGRPQHF. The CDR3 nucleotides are TGTGCCAGTAGTATACTATCGGGACAGGGAGGGAGGCCCCAGCATTTT.

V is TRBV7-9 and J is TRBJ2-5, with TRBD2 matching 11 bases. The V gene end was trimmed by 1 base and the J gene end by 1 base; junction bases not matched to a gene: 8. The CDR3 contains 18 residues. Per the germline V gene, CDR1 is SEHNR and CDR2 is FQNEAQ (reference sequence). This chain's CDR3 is CASSLVALAGGLQETQYF. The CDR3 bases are TGTGCCAGCAGCTTAGTTGCCCTAGCGGGGGGACTCCAAGAGACCCAGTACTTC.

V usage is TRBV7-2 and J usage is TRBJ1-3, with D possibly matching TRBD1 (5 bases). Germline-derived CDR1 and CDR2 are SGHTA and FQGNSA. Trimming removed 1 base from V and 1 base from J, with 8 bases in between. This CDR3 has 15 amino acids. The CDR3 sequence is CASSLVGGSGNTIYF. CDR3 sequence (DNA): TGTGCCAGCAGCTTAGTCGGGGGGTCTGGAAACACCATATATTTT. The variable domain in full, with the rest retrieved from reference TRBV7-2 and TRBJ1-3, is GAGVSQSPSNKVTEKGKDVELRCDPISGHTALYWYRQSLGQGLEFLIYFQGNSAPDKSGLPSDRFSAERTGGSVSTLTIQRTQQEDSAVYLCASSLVGGSGNTIYFGEGSWLTVV.

CDR3 sequence reads: CASSLAQTNSGNTIYF. CDR3 bases: TGCGCCAGCAGCTTGGCACAGACCAACTCTGGAAACACCATATATTTT. The rearrangement joins TRBV5-1 to TRBJ1-3; D is unresolved. Germline values: CDR1 SGHRS, CDR2 YFSETQ. The CDR3 has 16 residues. The V gene lost 0 bases and the J gene lost 0 bases, with 10 bases spanning the gap.

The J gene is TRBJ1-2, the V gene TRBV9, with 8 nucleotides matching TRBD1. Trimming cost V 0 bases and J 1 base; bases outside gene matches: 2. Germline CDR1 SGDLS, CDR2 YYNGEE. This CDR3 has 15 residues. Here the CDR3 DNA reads TGTGCCAGCAGCGTAGCCAGGGGGCTTAACTATGGCTACACCTTC. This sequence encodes CASSVARGLNYGYTF.

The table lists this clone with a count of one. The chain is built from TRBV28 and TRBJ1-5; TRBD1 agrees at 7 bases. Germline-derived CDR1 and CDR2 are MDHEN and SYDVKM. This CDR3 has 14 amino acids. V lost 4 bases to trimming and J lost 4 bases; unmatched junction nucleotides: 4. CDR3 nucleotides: TGTGCCAGCAGTTCCCTGACAGGGAATCAGCCCCAGCATTTT. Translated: CASSSLTGNQPQHF.

CDR3 DNA sequence: TGTGCTAGTGGTTTGTTTCTGTCGAGGGGGGGTTCCTACAATGAGCAGTTCTTC. This sequence encodes CASGLFLSRGGSYNEQFF. The chain is built from TRBV12-5 and TRBJ2-1; the D gene is possibly TRBD2 (7 bases). Germline V CDR1 and CDR2: LGHNT, FRNRAP. There are 18 residues in the CDR3. V lost 2 bases, J lost 1 base, and 18 bases lay in between.

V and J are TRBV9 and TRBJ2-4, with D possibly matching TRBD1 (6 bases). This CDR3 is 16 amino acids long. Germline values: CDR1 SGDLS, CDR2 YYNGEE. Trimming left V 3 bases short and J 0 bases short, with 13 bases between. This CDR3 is CASSAGTLLAKNIQYF. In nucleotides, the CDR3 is TGTGCCAGCAGCGCCGGGACACTACTAGCCAAAAACATTCAGTACTTC.

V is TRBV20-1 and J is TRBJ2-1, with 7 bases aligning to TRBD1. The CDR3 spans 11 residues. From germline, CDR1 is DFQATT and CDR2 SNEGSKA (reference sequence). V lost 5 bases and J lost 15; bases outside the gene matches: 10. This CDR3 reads CSAAQGDRRFF. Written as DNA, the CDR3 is TGCAGTGCTGCTCAGGGGGATCGTAGGTTCTTC.

CDR3 in DNA: TGTGCCAGCAGCTTCCAGGGTGAAGTAACTGAAGCTTTCTTT. It is translated as CASSFQGEVTEAFF. This chain connects TRBV7-2 to TRBJ1-1, with TRBD1 as a possible D gene (5 bases). Germline CDR1 SGHTA, CDR2 FQGNSA. This CDR3 has 14 residues. Trimming pared 3 bases from V and 5 bases from J, leaving 13 bases between.

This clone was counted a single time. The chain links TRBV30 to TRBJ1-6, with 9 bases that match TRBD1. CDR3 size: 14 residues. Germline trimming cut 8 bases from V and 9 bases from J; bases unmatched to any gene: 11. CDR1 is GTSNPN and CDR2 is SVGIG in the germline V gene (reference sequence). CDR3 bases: TGTGCCCTTCGGACAGGGGTTGTTAGTTCACCCCTCCACTTT. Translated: CALRTGVVSSPLHF.

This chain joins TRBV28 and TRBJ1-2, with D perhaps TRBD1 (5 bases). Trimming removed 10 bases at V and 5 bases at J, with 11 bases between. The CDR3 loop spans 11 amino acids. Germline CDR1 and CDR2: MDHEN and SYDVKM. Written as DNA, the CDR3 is TGTGCCACTACTACAGGTTATGGCTACACCTTC. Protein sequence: CATTTGYGYTF.

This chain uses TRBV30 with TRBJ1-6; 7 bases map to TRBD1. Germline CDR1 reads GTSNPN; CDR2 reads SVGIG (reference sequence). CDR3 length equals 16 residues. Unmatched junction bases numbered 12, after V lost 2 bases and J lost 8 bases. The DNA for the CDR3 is TGTGCCTGGAGTACTCCGACAGGGCTGGGGGATTCACCCCTCCACTTT. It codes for CAWSTPTGLGDSPLHF.

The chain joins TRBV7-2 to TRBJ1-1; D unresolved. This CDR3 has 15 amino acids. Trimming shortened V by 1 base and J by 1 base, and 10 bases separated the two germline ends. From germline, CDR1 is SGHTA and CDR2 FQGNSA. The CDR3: CASSLGRIENTEAFF. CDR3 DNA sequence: TGTGCCAGCAGCTTAGGTCGAATAGAGAACACTGAAGCTTTCTTT.

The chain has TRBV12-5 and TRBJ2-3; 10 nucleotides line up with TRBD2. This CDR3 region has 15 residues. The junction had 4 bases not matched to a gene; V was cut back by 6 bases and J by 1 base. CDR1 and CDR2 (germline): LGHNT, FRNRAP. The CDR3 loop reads CASGLGTSGTDTQYF. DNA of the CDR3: TGTGCTAGTGGCCTCGGGACTAGCGGCACAGATACGCAGTATTTT.

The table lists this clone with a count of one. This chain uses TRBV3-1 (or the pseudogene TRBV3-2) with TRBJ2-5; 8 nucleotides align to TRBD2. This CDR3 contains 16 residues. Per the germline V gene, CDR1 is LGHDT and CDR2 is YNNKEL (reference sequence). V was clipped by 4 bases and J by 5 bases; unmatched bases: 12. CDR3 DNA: TGTGCCAGCAGCCCTTGGACTAGCTTACGCCCGGAGACCCAGTACTTC. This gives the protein CASSPWTSLRPETQYF.

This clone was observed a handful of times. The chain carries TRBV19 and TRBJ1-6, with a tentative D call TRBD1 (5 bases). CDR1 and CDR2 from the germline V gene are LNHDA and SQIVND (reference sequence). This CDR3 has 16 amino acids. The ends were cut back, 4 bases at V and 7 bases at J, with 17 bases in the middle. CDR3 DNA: TGTGCCAGTAGTACCAAACGTACAGGAGACAATTCACCCCTCCACTTT. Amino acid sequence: CASSTKRTGDNSPLHF.

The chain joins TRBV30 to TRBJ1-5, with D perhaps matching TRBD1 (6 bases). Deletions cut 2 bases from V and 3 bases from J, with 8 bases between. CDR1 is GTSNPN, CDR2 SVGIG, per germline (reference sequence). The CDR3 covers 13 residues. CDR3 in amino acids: CAWSLGANQPQHF. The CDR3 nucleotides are TGTGCCTGGAGTTTGGGGGCCAATCAGCCCCAGCATTTT.

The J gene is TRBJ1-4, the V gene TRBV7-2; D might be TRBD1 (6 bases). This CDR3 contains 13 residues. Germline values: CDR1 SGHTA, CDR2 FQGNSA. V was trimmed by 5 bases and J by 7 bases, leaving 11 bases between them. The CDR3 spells CASSKNRAEKLFF. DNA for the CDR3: TGTGCCAGCAGCAAGAACAGGGCTGAAAAACTGTTTTTT.